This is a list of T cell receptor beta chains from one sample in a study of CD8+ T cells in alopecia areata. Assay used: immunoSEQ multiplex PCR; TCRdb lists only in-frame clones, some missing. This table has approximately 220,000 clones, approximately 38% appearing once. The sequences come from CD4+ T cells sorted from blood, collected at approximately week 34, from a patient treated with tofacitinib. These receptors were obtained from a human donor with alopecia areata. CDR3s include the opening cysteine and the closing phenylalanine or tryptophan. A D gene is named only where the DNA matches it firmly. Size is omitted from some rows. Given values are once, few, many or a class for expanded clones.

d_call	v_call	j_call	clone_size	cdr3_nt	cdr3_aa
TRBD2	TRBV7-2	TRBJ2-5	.	TGTGCCAGCAGCTTAGGAGGGACTAGTCACGAGACCCAGTACTTC	CASSLGGTSHETQYF
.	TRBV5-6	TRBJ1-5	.	TGTGCCAGCAGCTTGCGAGGGCAGGGCGACAATCAGCCCCAGCATTTT	CASSLRGQGDNQPQHF
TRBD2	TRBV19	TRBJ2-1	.	TGTGCCAGTAGTGGCAGCGGGGGGGGCCACAATGAGCAGTTCTTC	CASSGSGGGHNEQFF
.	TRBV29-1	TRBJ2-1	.	TGCAGCGCCGGGACATTGTACAATGAGCAGTTCTTC	CSAGTLYNEQFF
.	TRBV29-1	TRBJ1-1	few	TGCAGCTATCGACGGGGACACCAGAACACTGAAGCTTTCTTT	CSYRRGHQNTEAFF
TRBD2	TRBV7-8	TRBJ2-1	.	TGTGCCAGCAGCTTAGGGGGAGCGGGAGGTTCCTACAATGAGCAGTTCTTC	CASSLGGAGGSYNEQFF
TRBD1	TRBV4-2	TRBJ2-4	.	TGTGCCAGCAGCCAAGATGACAGGGTTGCCAAAAACATTCAGTACTTC	CASSQDDRVAKNIQYF
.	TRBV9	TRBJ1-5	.	TGTGCCAGCAGCGTAGATCCGAACGGTAATCAGCCCCAGCATTTT	CASSVDPNGNQPQHF
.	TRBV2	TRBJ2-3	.	TGTGCCAGCAGTGAAGAAAATCAATCTACGCAGTATTTT	CASSEENQSTQYF
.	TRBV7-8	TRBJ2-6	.	TGTGCCAGCAGCTCAAAGGGAAGTGGGGCCAACGTCCTGACTTTC	CASSSKGSGANVLTF
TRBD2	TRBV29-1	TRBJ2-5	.	TGCAGCGCAGCGGGAGTGTCGGAGACCCAGTACTTC	CSAAGVSETQYF
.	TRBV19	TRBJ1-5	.	TGTGCCAGTAGTAGTGACACTTATCAGCCCCAGCATTTT	CASSSDTYQPQHF
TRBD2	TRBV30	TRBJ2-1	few	TGTGCCTGGAGTCTGGGACTAGCGGTCTACAATGAGCAGTTCTTC	CAWSLGLAVYNEQFF
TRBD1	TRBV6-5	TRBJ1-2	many	TGTGCCAGCAGGGCCGGGACAGGGGGTGGCTACACCTTC	CASRAGTGGGYTF
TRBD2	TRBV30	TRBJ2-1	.	TGTGCCTGGAGTGTCTCGCGGGGGGAAAAGTTCTTC	CAWSVSRGEKFF
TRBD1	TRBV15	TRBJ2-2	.	TGTGCCACCAGCGGGGGACAGGGGACCGGGGAGCTGTTTTTT	CATSGGQGTGELFF
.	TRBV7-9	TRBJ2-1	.	TGTGCCAGCAGCTCTACCACCGGGACAAGGCAGTTCTTC	CASSSTTGTRQFF
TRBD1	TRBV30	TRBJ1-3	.	TGTGCCTGGAGTCTGACAGGGAACTCTGGAAACACCATATATTTT	CAWSLTGNSGNTIYF
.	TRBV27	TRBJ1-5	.	TGTGCCAGCAGATCCTTAGGGGGTGGCAATCAGCCCCAGCATTTT	CASRSLGGGNQPQHF
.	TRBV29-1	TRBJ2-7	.	TGCAGCGTTAACGGGGGCGCCGAGCAGTACTTC	CSVNGGAEQYF
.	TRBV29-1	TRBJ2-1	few	TGCAGCGCCGCGAGGAGACTGAACAATGAGCAGTTCTTC	CSAARRLNNEQFF
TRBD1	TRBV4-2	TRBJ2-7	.	TGTGCCAGCAGCCAAGATTGGGACAGCTACTCCTACGAGCAGTACTTC	CASSQDWDSYSYEQYF
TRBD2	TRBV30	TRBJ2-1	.	TGTGCCTGGAGTGGGACTAGCGGGACGTACAATGAGCAGTTCTTC	CAWSGTSGTYNEQFF
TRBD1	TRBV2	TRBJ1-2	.	TGTGCCAGCAGTGGGACAGGGGATGGCTACACCTTC	CASSGTGDGYTF
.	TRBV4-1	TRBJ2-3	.	TGCGCCAGCAGCCGAAGTCCTCCAGCGGTCACAGATACGCAGTATTTT	CASSRSPPAVTDTQYF
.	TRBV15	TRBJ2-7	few	TGTGCCACCAGCAGAGTGGGTTCCTACGAGCAGTACTTC	CATSRVGSYEQYF
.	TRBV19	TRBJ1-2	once	TGTGCCAGTAGTATAAATGGGCCAGGTGGTTTCGACTATGGCTACACCTTC	CASSINGPGGFDYGYTF
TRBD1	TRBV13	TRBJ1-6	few	TGTGCCAGCAGCTACCTTTCCGGGGACAGGCGAGTATCACCCCTCCACTTT	CASSYLSGDRRVSPLHF
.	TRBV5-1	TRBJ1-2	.	TGCGCCAGCAGCTTTGGCCAGGAGGACTATGGCTACACCTTC	CASSFGQEDYGYTF
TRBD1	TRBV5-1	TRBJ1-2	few	TGCGCCAGCAGCCCTCGGACAGGGGGCACGGAAGGCTACACCTTC	CASSPRTGGTEGYTF
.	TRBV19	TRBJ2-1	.	TGTGCCAGTAGCCGTGATGGCTCCCGGGATGAGCAGTTCTTC	CASSRDGSRDEQFF